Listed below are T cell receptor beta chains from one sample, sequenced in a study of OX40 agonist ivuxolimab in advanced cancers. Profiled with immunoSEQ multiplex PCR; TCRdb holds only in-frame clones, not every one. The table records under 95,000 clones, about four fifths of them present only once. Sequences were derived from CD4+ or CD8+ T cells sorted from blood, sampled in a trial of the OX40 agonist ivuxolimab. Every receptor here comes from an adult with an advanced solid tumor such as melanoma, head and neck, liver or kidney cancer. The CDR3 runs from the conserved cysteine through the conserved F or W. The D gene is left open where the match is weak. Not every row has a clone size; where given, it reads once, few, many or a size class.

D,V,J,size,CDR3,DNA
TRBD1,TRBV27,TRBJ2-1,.,CASARDRGYNEQFF,TGTGCCAGCGCCCGGGACAGGGGATACAATGAGCAGTTCTTC
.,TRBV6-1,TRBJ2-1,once,CASSEAGLNEQFF,TGTGCCAGCAGTGAAGCCGGACTCAATGAGCAGTTCTTC
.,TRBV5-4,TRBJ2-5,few,CASSHLRGGDPKETQYF,TGTGCCAGCAGCCACCTCCGGGGTGGTGACCCCAAAGAGACCCAGTACTTC
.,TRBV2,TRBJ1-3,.,CASQDSSSGNTIYF,TGTGCCAGTCAGGACTCGAGCTCTGGAAACACCATATATTTT
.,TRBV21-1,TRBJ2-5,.,CASSGGQGAHETQYF,TGTGCCAGCAGCGGTGGGCAGGGGGCGCATGAGACCCAGTACTTC
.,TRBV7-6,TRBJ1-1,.,CASSLNLLGVEAFF,TGTGCCAGCAGCTTAAATCTATTAGGGGTTGAAGCTTTCTTT
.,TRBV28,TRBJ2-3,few,CASSFYGGTDTQYF,TGTGCCAGCAGTTTTTACGGAGGCACAGATACGCAGTATTTT
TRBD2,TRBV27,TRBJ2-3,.,CASSFLGRGTDTQYF,TGTGCCAGCAGTTTTCTCGGGAGGGGGACAGATACGCAGTATTTT
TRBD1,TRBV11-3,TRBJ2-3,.,CASSLVGTGAGPDTQYF,TGTGCCAGCAGCTTAGTCGGGACAGGGGCTGGTCCAGATACGCAGTATTTT
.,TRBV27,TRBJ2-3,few,CASGLILTDTQYF,TGTGCCAGCGGGCTTATTCTCACAGATACGCAGTATTTT
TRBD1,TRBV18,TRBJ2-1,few,CASSPNRGENEQFF,TGTGCCAGCTCACCCAACAGGGGGGAGAATGAGCAGTTCTTC
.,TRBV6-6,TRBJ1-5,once,CASSYRGGYSNQPQHF,TGTGCCAGCAGTTACCGAGGTGGATATAGCAATCAGCCCCAGCATTTT
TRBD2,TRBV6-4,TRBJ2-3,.,CASSVRWQRGSTDTQYF,TGTGCCAGCAGTGTTAGATGGCAGCGGGGGAGCACAGATACGCAGTATTTT
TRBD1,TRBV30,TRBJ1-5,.,CAWGDRGNQPQHF,TGTGCCTGGGGGGACAGGGGAAATCAGCCCCAGCATTTT
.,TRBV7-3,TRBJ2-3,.,CASSLGSGDTQYF,TGTGCCAGCAGCTTAGGTTCGGGTGACACGCAGTATTTT
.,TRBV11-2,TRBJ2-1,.,CASSLLGASNEQFF,TGTGCCAGCAGCTTGCTGGGGGCCTCCAATGAGCAGTTCTTC
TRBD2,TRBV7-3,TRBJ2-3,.,CASSLTLAGEPTDTQYF,TGTGCCAGCAGCTTAACACTAGCGGGAGAACCCACAGATACGCAGTATTTT
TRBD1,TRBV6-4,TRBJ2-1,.,CASSGGQGSYNEQFF,TGTGCCAGCAGTGGCGGACAGGGTTCCTACAATGAGCAGTTCTTC
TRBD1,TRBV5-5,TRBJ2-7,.,CASTREGQGFDEQYF,TGTGCCAGCACCCGGGAGGGACAGGGGTTTGACGAGCAGTACTTC
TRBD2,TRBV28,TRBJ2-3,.,CASSKPSGDTDTQYF,TGTGCCAGCAGCAAACCTAGCGGGGACACAGATACGCAGTATTTT
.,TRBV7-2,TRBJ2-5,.,CASSLAFGMKGAPQETQYF,TGTGCCAGCAGCTTAGCCTTTGGAATGAAGGGAGCACCCCAAGAGACCCAGTACTTC
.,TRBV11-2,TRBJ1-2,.,CASSSDIGYGYTF,TGTGCCAGCAGCAGCGACATCGGCTATGGCTACACCTTC
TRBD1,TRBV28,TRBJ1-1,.,CASSLEVAGGTEAFF,TGTGCCAGCAGTTTAGAAGTCGCAGGGGGCACTGAAGCTTTCTTT
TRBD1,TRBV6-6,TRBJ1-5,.,CASSRGTDHQPQHF,TGTGCCAGCAGCCGAGGGACAGATCATCAGCCCCAGCATTTT
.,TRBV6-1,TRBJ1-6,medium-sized,CASSEKVNSPLHF,TGTGCCAGCAGTGAAAAGGTTAATTCACCCCTCCACTTT
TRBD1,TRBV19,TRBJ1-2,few,CASSYTGEINYGYTF,TGTGCCAGTAGTTATACAGGGGAAATCAACTATGGCTACACCTTC
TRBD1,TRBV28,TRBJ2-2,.,CAISRDRRSGELFF,TGTGCCATCTCCCGGGACAGGCGGTCCGGGGAGCTGTTTTTT
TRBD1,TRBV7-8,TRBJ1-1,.,CASSQGGRPKNEAFF,TGTGCCAGCAGTCAAGGGGGCAGACCAAAGAATGAAGCTTTCTTT
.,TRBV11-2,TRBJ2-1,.,CASSLDRAGREQFF,TGTGCCAGCAGCTTAGACCGCGCAGGGCGTGAGCAGTTCTTC
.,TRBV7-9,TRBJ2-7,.,CASSSPPGVSEQYF,TGTGCCAGCAGCTCCCCCCCCGGGGTGAGCGAGCAGTACTTC
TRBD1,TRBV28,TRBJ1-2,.,CASGGQPYGYTF,TGTGCCAGCGGGGGACAGCCCTATGGCTACACCTTC
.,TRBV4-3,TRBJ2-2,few,CASSPLGSTNTGELFF,TGCGCCAGCAGCCCCCTGGGCAGCACGAACACCGGGGAGCTGTTTTTT
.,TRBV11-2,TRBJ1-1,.,CASSLRGTEAFF,TGTGCCAGCAGCCTAAGGGGCACTGAAGCTTTCTTT
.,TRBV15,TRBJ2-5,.,CATSEVVGRGETQYF,TGTGCCACCAGCGAAGTGGTGGGCAGGGGTGAGACCCAGTACTTC
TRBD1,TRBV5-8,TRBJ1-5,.,CASTLAGQGDQPQHF,TGTGCCAGCACCTTAGCCGGACAGGGTGATCAGCCCCAGCATTTT
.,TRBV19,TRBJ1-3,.,CASSIVRTEVIRSGNTIYF,TGTGCCAGTAGTATAGTAAGGACAGAGGTCATCCGCTCTGGAAACACCATATATTTT
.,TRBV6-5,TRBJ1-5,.,CASTQGLGQPQHF,TGTGCCAGCACCCAGGGGTTGGGTCAGCCCCAGCATTTT
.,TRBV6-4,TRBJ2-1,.,CASSERGSYNEQFF,TGTGCCAGCAGTGAAAGGGGCTCCTACAATGAGCAGTTCTTC
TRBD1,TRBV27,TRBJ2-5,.,CASSFQDRAETQYF,TGTGCCAGCAGTTTTCAGGACAGGGCTGAGACCCAGTACTTC
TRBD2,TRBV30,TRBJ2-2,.,CAGIAGDRELFF,TGTGCCGGAATAGCGGGGGACAGGGAGCTGTTTTTT
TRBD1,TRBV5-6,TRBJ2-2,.,CASSSDRGRTGELFF,TGTGCCAGCAGCTCCGACAGGGGCCGGACCGGGGAGCTGTTTTTT
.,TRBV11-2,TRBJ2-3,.,CASSLAGTDTQYF,TGTGCCAGCAGCTTAGCCGGCACAGATACGCAGTATTTT
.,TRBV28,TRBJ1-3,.,CASSLYYGGAASGNTIYF,TGTGCCAGCAGTTTATATTATGGAGGCGCTGCATCTGGAAACACCATATATTTT
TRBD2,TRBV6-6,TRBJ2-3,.,CASSGTSATDTQYF,TGTGCCAGCAGCGGGACTAGCGCTACAGATACGCAGTATTTT
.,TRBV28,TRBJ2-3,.,CASSLPPGPTDTQYF,TGTGCCAGCAGTTTGCCCCCTGGCCCCACAGATACGCAGTATTTT
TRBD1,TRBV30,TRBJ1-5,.,CAWSASRDRLNQPQHF,TGTGCCTGGAGTGCCTCCCGGGACAGGCTTAATCAGCCCCAGCATTTT
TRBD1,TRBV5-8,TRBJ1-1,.,CASSLLDRDTEAFF,TGTGCCAGCAGCTTGCTAGACAGGGACACTGAAGCTTTCTTT
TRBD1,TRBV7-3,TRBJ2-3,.,CASSFRGSTDTQYF,TGTGCCAGCAGCTTCAGGGGGAGCACAGATACGCAGTATTTT
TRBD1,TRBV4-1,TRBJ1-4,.,CASSQQTGDEKLFF,TGCGCCAGCAGCCAACAGACAGGGGATGAAAAACTGTTTTTT
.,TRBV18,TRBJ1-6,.,CASSARTVQDSPLHF,TGTGCCAGCTCAGCCCGGACAGTACAGGATTCACCCCTCCACTTT
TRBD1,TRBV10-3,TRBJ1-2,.,CAISPLGQGRPNYGYTF,TGTGCCATCAGCCCCCTCGGACAGGGGCGACCTAACTATGGCTACACCTTC
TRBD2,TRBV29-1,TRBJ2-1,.,CSDRPSGGAGNEQFF,TGCAGCGACCGACCCAGCGGGGGGGCCGGCAATGAGCAGTTCTTC
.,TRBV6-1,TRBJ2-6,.,CASSATGSGGANVLTF,TGTGCCAGCAGTGCTACAGGGTCCGGAGGGGCCAACGTCCTGACTTTC
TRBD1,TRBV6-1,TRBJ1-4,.,CASSEGQGASKLFF,TGTGCCAGCAGTGAGGGACAGGGGGCGTCAAAACTGTTTTTT
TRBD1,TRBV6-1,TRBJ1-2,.,CASSDLTGDYGYTF,TGTGCCAGCAGTGACTTGACAGGGGATTATGGCTACACCTTC
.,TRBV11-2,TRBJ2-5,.,CASSLGHQETQYF,TGTGCCAGCAGCTTAGGACACCAAGAGACCCAGTACTTC
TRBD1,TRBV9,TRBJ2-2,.,CASSAPYRGRNTGELFF,TGTGCCAGCAGCGCACCCTACAGGGGGAGGAACACCGGGGAGCTGTTTTTT